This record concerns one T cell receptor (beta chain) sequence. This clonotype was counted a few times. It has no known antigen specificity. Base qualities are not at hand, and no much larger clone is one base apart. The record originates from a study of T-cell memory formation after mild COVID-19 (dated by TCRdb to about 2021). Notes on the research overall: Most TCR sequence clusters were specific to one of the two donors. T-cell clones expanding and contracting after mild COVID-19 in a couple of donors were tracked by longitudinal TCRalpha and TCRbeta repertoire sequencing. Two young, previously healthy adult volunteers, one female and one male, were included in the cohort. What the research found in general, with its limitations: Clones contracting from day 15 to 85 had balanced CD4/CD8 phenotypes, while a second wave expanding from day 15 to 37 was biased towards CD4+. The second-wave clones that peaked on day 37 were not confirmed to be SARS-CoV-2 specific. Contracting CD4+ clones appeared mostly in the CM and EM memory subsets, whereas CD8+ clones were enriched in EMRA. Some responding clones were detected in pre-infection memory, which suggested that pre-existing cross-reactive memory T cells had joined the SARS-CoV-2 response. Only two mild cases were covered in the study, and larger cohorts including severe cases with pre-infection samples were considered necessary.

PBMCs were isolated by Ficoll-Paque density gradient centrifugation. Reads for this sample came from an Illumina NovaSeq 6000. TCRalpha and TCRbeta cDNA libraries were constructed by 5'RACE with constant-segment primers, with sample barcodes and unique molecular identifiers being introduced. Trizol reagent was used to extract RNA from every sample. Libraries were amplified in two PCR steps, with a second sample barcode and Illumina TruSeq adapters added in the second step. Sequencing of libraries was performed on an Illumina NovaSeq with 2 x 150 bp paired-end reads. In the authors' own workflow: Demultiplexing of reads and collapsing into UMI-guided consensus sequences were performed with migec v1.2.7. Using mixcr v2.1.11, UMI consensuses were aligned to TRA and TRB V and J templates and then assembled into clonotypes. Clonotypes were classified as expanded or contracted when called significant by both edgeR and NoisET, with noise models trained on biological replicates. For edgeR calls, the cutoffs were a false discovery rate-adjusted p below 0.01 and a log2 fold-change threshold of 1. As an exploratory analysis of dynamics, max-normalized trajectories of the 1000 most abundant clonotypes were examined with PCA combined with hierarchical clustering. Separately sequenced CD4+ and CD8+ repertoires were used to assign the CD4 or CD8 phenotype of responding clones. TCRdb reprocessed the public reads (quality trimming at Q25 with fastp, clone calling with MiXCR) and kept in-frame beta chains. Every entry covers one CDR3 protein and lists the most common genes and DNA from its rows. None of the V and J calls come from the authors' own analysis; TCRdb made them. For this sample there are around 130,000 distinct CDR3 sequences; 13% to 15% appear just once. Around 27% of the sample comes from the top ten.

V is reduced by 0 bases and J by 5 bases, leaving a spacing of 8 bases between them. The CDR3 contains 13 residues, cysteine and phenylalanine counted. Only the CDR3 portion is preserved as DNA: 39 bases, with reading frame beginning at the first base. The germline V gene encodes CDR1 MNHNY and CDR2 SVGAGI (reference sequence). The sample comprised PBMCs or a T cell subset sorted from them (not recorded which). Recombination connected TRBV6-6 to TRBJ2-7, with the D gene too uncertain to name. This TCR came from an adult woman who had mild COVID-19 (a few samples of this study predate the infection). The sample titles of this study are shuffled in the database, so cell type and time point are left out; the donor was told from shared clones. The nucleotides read TGTGCCAGCAGTTACTCTGCCAGCAACGAGCAGTACTTC. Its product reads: CASSYSASNEQYF.